The rows below give T cell receptor beta chains drawn from one sample of a study of shared clonotypes between healthy human individuals. Produced via immunoSEQ multiplex PCR; TCRdb's table is partial and in-frame only. Of about 2.3 million clones listed, 85% to 95% were seen once; the top ten hold around 0.4%. The sequenced sample was naive CD4+ T cells from PBMCs. These receptors all stem from a man aged 18 to 29 in good health. Some clones in this sample may be carry-over from other donors' samples. Each CDR3 is given with its conserved first and last residue. The D gene is left open where the match is weak. Size values are once, few and many counts, or a class for expanded clones, and some rows have none.

v_gene,d_gene,abundance,j_gene,CDR3aa,CDR3nt
TRBV12-5,-,-,TRBJ2-3,CASGFIQGRTDTQYF,TGTGCTAGTGGTTTTATACAGGGCCGCACAGATACGCAGTATTTT
TRBV4-1,-,once,TRBJ1-5,CASRLNQDSNQPQHF,TGCGCCAGCAGACTAAATCAAGATAGCAATCAGCCCCAGCATTTT
TRBV10-1,TRBD2,-,TRBJ2-1,CASSSTRLAGAREQFF,TGCGCCAGCTCATCGACTAGACTAGCGGGAGCAAGGGAGCAGTTCTTC
TRBV28,-,-,TRBJ2-5,CASSFQQGSETQYF,TGTGCCAGCAGTTTTCAACAGGGATCGGAGACCCAGTACTTC
TRBV9,-,-,TRBJ1-2,CASSVAGGSGYGYTF,TGTGCCAGCAGCGTAGCAGGCGGTAGTGGCTATGGCTACACCTTC
TRBV6-1,TRBD1,-,TRBJ2-5,CASSDRLLWDRGAPGRTQYF,TGTGCCAGCAGTGACCGACTGTTATGGGACAGGGGGGCTCCGGGGCGGACCCAGTACTTC
TRBV5-1,-,-,TRBJ1-1,CASNRPGGDTEAFF,TGCGCCAGCAACCGTCCGGGCGGCGACACTGAAGCTTTCTTT
TRBV7-9,-,-,TRBJ1-4,CASSPGERGEKLFF,TGTGCCAGCAGCCCAGGGGAAAGGGGGGAAAAACTGTTTTTT
TRBV23-1,-,-,TRBJ2-3,CASSPKLVLVLDTQYF,TGCGCCAGCAGTCCGAAACTAGTTTTGGTCCTTGATACGCAGTATTTT
TRBV28,-,-,TRBJ1-1,CASSSLIIGTVMNTEAFF,TGTGCCAGCAGTTCCCTCATTATCGGGACTGTGATGAACACTGAAGCTTTCTTT
TRBV9,-,-,TRBJ2-1,CASSVAGTSYNEQFF,TGTGCCAGCAGCGTAGCAGGGACCTCCTACAATGAGCAGTTCTTC